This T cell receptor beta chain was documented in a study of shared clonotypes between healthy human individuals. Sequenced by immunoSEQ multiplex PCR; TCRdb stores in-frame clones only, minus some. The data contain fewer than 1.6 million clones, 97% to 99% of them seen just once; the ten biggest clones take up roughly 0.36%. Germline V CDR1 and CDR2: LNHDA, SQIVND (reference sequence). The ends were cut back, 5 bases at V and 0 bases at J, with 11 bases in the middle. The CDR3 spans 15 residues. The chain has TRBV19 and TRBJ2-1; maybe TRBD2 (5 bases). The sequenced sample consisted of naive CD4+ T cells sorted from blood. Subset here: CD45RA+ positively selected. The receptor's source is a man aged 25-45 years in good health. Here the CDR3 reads CASSHTAGSYNEQFF. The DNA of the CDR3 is TGTGCCAGTAGTCACACGGCGGGCTCCTACAATGAGCAGTTCTTC.